What follows is one T cell receptor beta chain and its context. The antigen is not known. This specimen belongs to a study of T cell responses to AZD1222 COVID-19 vaccine. Trimming took 6 bases from V and 3 from J, leaving 20 bases between them. The germline CDR1 and CDR2 sequences are KGHSH and LQKENI. This CDR3 comprises 16 residues. Libraries were prepared by immunoSEQ multiplex PCR; TCRdb keeps only in-frame clonotypes and omits some of them. The sample records over 110,000 clones, around 90% being singletons. Study conclusions and caveats: Donors, mostly white British, included more females; clonal diversity was possibly underestimated.

The V call is TRBV18, the J call TRBJ1-1, with D unclear. The sequenced sample was peripheral blood, obtained on day 0 of AZD1222 vaccination. This sequence was found in an adult in good health. The CDR3 DNA sequence: TGTGCCAGCTCCCCGGTGAGGTTTGGGCGGGACACTGAAGCTTTCTTT. It codes for CASSPVRFGRDTEAFF.